Sequencing of this TCR beta chain was carried out in a study of blood T cell repertoires in COVID-19. Study at large: PBMCs, B-cell-depleted T cells, or T cells provided the cDNA or gDNA that made up the material.

Sequenced by immunoSEQ multiplex PCR; TCRdb stores in-frame clones only, minus some. Of 220,000 or so clones listed, roughly 84% were seen once; the top ten hold less than 6.5%. The receptor comes from a woman aged 55-69 years who had recovered from COVID-19. Sequencing was performed on peripheral blood.

The chain's CDR3 is CASSLSSGGPQFF. The CDR3 bases are TGTGCCAGCAGTCTCTCTAGCGGGGGGCCACAGTTCTTC. V gene TRBV12-3 or TRBV12-4 combines with J gene TRBJ2-1, with 11 bases lining up with TRBD2. CDR3 size: 13 residues. Unmatched junction bases numbered 7, after V lost 5 bases and J lost 13 bases.